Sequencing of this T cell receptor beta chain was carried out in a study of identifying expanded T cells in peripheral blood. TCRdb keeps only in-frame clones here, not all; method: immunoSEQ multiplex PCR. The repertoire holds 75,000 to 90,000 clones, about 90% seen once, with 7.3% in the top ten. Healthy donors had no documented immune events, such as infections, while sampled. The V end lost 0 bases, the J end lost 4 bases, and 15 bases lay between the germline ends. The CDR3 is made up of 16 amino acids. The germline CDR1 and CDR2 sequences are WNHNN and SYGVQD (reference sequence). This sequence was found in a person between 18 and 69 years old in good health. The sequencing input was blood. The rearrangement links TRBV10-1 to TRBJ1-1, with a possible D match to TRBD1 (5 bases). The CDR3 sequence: CASSESLTGWGTEAFF. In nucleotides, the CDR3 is TGCGCCAGCAGTGAGTCCCTTACAGGTTGGGGCACTGAAGCTTTCTTT.